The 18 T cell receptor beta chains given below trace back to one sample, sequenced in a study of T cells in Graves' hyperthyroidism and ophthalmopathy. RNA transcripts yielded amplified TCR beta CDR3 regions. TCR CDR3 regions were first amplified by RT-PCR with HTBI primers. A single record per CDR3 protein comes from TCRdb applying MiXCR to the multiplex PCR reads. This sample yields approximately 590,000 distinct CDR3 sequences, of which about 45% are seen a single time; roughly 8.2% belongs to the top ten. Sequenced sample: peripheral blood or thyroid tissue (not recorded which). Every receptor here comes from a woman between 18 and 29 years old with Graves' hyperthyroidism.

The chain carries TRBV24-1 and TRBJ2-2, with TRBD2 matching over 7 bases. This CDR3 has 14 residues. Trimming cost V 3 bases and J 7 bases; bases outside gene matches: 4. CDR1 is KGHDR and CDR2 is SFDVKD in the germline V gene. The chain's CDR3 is CATSDPGGGGELFF. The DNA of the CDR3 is TGTGCCACCAGTGATCCGGGAGGAGGCGGGGAGCTGTTTTTT.

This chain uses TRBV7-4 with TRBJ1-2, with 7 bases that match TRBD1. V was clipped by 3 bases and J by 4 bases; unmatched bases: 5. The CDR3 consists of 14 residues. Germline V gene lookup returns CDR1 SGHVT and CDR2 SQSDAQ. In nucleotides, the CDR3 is TGTGCCAGCAGCTTCATACAGGGGTCCTATGGCTACACCTTC. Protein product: CASSFIQGSYGYTF.

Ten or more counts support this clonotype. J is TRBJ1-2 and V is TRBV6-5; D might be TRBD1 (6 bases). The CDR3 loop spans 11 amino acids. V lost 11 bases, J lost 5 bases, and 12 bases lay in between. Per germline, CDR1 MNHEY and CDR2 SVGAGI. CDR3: CACRQDYGYTF. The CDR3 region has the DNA TGTGCCTGCCGACAGGATTATGGCTACACCTTC.

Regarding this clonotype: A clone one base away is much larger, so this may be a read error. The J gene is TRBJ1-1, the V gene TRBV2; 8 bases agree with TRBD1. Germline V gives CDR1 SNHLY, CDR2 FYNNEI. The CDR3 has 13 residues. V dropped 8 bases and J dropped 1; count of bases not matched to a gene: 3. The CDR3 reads CASAGGPNTEAFF. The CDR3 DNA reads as TGTGCCAGCGCAGGGGGCCCGAACACTGAAGCTTTCTTT.

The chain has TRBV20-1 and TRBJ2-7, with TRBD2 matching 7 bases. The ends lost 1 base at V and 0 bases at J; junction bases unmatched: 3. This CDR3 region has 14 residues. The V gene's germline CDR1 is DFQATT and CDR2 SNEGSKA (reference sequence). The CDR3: CSARGEGSSYEQYF. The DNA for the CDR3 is TGCAGTGCTAGAGGGGAGGGGAGCTCCTACGAGCAGTACTTC.

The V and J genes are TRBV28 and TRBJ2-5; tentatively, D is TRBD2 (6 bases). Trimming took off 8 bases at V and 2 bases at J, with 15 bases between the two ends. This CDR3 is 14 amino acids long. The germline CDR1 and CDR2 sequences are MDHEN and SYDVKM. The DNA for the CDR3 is TGTGCCAGCTCACCGGCTAGCGTGCAAGAGACCCAGTACTTC. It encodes CASSPASVQETQYF.

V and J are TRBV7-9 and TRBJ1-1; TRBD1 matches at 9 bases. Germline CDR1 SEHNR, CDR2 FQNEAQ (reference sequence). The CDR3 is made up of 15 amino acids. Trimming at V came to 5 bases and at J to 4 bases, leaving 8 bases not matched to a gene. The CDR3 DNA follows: TGTGCCAGCAGCCCCGGGACAGGGCAGGGCACTGAAGCTTTCTTT. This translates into CASSPGTGQGTEAFF.

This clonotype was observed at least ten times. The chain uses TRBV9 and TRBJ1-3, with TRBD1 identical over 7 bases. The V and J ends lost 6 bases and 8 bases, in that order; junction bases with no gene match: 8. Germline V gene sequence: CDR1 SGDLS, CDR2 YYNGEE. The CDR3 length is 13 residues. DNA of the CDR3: TGTGCCAGCACCCGGGACAGAGGAGACACCATATATTTT. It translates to CASTRDRGDTIYF.

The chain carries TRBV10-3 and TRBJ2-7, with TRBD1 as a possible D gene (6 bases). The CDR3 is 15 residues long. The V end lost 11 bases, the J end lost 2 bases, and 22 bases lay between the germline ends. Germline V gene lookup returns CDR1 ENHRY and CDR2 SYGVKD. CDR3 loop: CAGSYSPGQAYEQYF. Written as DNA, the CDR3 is TGTGCCGGCAGTTACTCCCCGGGACAAGCCTACGAGCAGTACTTC.

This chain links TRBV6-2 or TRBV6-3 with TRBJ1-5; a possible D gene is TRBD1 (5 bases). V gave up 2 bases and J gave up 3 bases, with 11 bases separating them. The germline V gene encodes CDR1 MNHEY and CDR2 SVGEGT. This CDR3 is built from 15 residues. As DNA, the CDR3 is TGTGCCAGCAGTTACGGTGGGGGGAACAATCAGCCCCAGCATTTT. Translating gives CASSYGGGNNQPQHF.

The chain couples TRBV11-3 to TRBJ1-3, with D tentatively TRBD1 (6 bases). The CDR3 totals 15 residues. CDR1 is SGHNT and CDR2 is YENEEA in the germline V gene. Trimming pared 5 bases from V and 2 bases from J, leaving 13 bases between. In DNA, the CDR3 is TGTGCCAGCAGCCCAATACAGGGAACTGGAAACACCATATATTTT. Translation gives CASSPIQGTGNTIYF.

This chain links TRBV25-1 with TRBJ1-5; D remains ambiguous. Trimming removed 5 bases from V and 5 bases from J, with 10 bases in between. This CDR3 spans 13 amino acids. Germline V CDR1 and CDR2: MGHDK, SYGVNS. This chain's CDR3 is CASSFGQDQPQHF. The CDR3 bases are TGTGCCAGCAGTTTCGGGCAGGATCAGCCCCAGCATTTT.

Here the CDR3 reads CAISQDGNYGYTF. CDR3 nucleotide sequence: TGTGCCATCAGTCAGGACGGAAACTATGGCTACACCTTC. The chain links TRBV10-3 to TRBJ1-2; D remains unclear. V was pared by 5 bases and J by 2 bases, with 9 bases between. CDR1 and CDR2 (germline): ENHRY, SYGVKD. The CDR3 is made up of 13 amino acids.

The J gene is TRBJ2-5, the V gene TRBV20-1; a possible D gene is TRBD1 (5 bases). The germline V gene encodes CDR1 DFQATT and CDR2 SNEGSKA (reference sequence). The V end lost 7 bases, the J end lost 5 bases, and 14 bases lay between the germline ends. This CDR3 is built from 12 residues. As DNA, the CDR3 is TGCAGTGTCGCCTTGGCAGGGGAGACCCAGTACTTC. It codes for CSVALAGETQYF.

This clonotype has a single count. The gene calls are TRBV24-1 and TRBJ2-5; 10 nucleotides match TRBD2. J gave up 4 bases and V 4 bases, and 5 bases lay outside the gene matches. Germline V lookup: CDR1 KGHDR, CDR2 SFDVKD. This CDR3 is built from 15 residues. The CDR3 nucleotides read TGTGCCACCAGTGACCCTAGCGGGAGCCGAGAGACCCAGTACTTC. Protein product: CATSDPSGSRETQYF.

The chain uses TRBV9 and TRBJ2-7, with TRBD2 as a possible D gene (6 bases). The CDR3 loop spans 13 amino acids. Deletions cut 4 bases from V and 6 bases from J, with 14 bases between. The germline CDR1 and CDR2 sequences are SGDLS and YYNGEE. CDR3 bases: TGTGCCAGCAGCCCTTGGAGGGCGGGCGAGCAGTACTTC. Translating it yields CASSPWRAGEQYF.

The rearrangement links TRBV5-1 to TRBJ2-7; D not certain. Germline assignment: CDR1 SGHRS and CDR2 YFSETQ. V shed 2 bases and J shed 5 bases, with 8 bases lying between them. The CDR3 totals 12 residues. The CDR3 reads CASSLSSDEQYF. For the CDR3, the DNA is TGCGCCAGCAGCTTATCCTCTGACGAGCAGTACTTC. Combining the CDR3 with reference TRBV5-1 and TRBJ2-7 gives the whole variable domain KAGVTQTPRYLIKTRGQQVTLSCSPISGHRSVSWYQQTPGQGLQFLFEYFSETQRNKGNFPGRFSGRQFSNSRSEMNVSTLELGDSALYLCASSLSSDEQYFGPGTRLTVT.

The CDR3 nucleotides read TGTGCCAGTAGTGATCTGGACGCACCCTACGAGCAGTACTTC. This encodes CASSDLDAPYEQYF. The V call is TRBV19, the J call TRBJ2-7; D unclear. Trimming took off 5 bases at V and 2 bases at J, with 13 bases between the two ends. This CDR3 is built from 14 residues. CDR1 and CDR2 from the germline V gene are LNHDA and SQIVND (reference sequence).